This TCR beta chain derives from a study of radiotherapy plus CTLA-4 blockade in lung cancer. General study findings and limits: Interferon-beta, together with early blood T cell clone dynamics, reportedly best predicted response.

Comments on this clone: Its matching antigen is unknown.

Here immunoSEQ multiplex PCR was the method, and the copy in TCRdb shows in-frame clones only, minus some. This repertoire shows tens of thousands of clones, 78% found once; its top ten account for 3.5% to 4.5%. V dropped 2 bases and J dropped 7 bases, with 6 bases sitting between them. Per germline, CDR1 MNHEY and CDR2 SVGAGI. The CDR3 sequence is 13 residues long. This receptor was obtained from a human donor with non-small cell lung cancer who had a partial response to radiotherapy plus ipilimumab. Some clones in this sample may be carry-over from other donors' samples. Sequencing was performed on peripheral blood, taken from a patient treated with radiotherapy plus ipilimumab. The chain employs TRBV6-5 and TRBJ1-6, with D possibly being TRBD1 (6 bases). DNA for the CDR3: TGTGCCAGCAGTTACGGGACAAATTCACCCCTCCACTTT. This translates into CASSYGTNSPLHF.